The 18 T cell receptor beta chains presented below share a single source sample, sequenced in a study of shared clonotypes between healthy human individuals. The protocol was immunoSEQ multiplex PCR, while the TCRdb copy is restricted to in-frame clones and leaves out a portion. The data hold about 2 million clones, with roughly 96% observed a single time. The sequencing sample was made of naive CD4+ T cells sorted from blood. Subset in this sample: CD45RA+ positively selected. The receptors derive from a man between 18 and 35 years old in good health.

The CDR3 loop is CASSPPAGPANYGYTF. The DNA for the CDR3 is TGTGCCAGCTCACCACCAGCAGGGCCAGCTAACTATGGCTACACCTTC. The genes are TRBV18 and TRBJ1-2; possible D gene TRBD1, 5 bases. This CDR3 has 16 residues. The V gene lost 0 bases and the J gene lost 0 bases, with 11 bases spanning the gap. The germline V gene has CDR1 KGHSH and CDR2 LQKENI.

The CDR3 loop is CASSQDAGLGSYEQYF. CDR3 in DNA: TGCGCCAGCAGCCAAGATGCAGGGCTAGGCTCCTACGAGCAGTACTTC. The chain employs TRBV4-3 and TRBJ2-7; possibly TRBD1 for D (5 bases). Germline lookup yields CDR1 LGHNA and CDR2 YSLEER. The CDR3 extends over 16 amino acids. Deletions cut 0 bases from V and 0 bases from J, with 12 bases between.

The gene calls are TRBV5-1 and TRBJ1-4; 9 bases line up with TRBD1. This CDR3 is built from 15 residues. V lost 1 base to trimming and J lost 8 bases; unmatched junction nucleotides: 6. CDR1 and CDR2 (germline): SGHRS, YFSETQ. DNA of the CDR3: TGCGCCAGCAGCTTGATGGGACAGGGTTCCGAAAAACTGTTTTTT. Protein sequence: CASSLMGQGSEKLFF.

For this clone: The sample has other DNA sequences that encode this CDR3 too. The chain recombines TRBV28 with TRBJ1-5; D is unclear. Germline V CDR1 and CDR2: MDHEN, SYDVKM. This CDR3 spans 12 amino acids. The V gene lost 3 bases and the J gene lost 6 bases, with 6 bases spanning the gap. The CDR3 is CASSLVGQPQHF. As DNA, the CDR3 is TGTGCCAGCAGTTTGGTCGGTCAGCCCCAGCATTTT.

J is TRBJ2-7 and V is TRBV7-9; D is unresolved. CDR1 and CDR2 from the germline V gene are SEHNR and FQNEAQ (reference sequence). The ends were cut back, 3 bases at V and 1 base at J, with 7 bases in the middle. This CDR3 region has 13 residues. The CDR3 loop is CASSFLSSYEQYF. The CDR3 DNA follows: TGTGCCAGCAGCTTCTTGAGTTCCTACGAGCAGTACTTC.

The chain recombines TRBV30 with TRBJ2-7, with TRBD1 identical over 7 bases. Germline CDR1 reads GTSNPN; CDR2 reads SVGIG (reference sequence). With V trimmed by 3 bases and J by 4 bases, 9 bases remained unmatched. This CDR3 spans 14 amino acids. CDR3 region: CAWRDRGQVYEQYF. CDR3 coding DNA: TGTGCCTGGAGGGACCGCGGACAGGTATACGAGCAGTACTTC.

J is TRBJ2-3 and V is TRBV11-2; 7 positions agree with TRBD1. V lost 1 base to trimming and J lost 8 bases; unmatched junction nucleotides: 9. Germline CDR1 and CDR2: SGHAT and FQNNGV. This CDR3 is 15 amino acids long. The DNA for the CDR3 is TGTGCCAGCAGCTTAGCCATGGACAGGTTGGGTACGCAGTATTTT. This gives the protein CASSLAMDRLGTQYF.

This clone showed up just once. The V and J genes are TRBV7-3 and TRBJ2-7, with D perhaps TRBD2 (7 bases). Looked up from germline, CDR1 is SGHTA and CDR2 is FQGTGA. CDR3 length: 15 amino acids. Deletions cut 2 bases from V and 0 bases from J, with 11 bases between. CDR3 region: CASSLERGASYEQYF. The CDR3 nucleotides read TGTGCCAGCAGCTTAGAACGGGGGGCCTCCTACGAGCAGTACTTC.

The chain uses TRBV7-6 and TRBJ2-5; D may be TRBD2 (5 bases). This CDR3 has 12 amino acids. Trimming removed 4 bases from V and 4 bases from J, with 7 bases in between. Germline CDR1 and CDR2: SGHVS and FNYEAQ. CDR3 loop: CASSSRAETQYF. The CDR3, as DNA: TGTGCCAGCAGCTCGAGGGCAGAGACCCAGTACTTC.

CDR3 DNA sequence: TGTGCCAGCAGTTACGGCGGGGGGGCCCCAGATACGCAGTATTTT. It yields the protein CASSYGGGAPDTQYF. This chain connects TRBV6-5 to TRBJ2-3; 9 bases line up with TRBD2. CDR3 length equals 15 residues. Germline assignment: CDR1 MNHEY and CDR2 SVGAGI. J was trimmed by 4 bases and V by 2 bases; bases with no gene match: 4.

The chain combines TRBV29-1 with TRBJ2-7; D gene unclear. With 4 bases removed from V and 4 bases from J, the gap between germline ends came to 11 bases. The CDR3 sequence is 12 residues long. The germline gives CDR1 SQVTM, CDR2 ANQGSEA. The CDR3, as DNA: TGCAGCGTTGTCGCAGCGACGTACGAGCAGTACTTC. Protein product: CSVVAATYEQYF.

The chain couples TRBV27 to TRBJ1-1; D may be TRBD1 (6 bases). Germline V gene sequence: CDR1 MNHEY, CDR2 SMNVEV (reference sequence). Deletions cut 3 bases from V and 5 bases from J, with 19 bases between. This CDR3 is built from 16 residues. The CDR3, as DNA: TGTGCCAGCAGTTTCGGTGGTCTGGGGGCCAGAACTGAAGCTTTCTTT. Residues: CASSFGGLGARTEAFF.

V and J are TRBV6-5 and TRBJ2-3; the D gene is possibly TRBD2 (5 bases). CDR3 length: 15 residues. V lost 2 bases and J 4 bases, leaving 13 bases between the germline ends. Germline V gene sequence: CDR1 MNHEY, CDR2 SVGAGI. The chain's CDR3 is CASSYRWEKADTQYF. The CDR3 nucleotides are TGTGCCAGCAGTTACCGGTGGGAGAAGGCAGATACGCAGTATTTT.

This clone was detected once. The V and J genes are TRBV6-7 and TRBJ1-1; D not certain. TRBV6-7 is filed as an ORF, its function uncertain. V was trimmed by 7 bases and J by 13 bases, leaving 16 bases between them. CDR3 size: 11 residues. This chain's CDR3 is CASTPREQSFF. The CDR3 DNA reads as TGTGCCAGCACCCCCCGGGAACAAAGTTTCTTT.

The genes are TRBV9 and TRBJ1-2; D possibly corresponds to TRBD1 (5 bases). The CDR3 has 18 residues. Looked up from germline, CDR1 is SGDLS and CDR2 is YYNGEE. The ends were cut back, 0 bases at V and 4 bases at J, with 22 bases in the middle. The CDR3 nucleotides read TGTGCCAGCAGCGTAGGATTGAGACAGCTCCGTCTTGGCTATGGCTACACCTTC. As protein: CASSVGLRQLRLGYGYTF.

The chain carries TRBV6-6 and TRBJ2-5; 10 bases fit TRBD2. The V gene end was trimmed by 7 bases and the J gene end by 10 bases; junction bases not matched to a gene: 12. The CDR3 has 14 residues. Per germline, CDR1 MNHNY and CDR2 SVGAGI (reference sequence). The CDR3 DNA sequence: TGTGCCAGCACTAGAGCGGGAGGGCCGGGTATCCAGTACTTC. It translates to CASTRAGGPGIQYF.

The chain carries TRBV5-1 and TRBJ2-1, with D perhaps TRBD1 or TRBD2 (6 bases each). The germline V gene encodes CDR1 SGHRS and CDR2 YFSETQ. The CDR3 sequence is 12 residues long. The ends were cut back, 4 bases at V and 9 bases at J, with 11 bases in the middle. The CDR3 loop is CASSARGAEQFF. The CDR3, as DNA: TGCGCCAGCAGCGCAAGGGGGGCTGAGCAGTTCTTC. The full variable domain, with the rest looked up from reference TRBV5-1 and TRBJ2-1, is KAGVTQTPRYLIKTRGQQVTLSCSPISGHRSVSWYQQTPGQGLQFLFEYFSETQRNKGNFPGRFSGRQFSNSRSEMNVSTLELGDSALYLCASSARGAEQFFGPGTRLTVL.

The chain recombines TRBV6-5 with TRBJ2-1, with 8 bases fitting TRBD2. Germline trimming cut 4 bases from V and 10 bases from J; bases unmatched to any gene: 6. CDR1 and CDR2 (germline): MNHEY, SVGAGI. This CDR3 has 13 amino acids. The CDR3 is CASSSGRAFEQFF. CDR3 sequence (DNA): TGTGCCAGCAGTTCCGGGAGGGCGTTCGAGCAGTTCTTC.